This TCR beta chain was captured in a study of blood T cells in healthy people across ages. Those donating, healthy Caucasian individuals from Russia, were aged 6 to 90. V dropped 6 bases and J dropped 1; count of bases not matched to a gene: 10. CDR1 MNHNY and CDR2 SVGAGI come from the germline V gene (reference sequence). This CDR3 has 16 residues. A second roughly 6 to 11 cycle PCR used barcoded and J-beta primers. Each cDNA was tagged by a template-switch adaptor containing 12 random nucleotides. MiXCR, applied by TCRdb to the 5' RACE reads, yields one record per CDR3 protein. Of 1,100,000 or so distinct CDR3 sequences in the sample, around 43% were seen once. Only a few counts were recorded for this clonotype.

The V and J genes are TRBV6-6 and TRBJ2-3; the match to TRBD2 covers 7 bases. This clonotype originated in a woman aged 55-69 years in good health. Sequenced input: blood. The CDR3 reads CASRSLAGAGTDTQYF. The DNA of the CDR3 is TGTGCCAGCAGATCCCTGGCGGGAGCAGGCACAGATACGCAGTATTTT.